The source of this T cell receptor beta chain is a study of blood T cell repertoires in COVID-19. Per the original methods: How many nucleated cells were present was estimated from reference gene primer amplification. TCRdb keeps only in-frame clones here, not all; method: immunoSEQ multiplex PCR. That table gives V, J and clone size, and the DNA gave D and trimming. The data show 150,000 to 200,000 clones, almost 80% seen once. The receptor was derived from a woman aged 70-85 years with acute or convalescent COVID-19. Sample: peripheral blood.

The chain's CDR3 is CASSPGQGLGFSEKLFF. CDR3 in DNA: TGTGCCAGCAGCCCGGGACAGGGCCTAGGATTTAGCGAAAAACTGTTTTTT. This chain connects TRBV28 to TRBJ1-4, with TRBD1 matching over 9 bases. The CDR3 spans 17 residues. The J segment lost 8 bases and the V segment lost 6 bases, leaving 16 bases of the junction unmatched. CDR1 is MDHEN, CDR2 SYDVKM, per germline. Drawing the rest from reference TRBV28 and TRBJ1-4, the complete variable domain is DVKVTQSSRYLVKRTGEKVFLECVQDMDHENMFWYRQDPGLGLRLIYFSYDVKMKEKGDIPEGYSVSREKKERFSLILESASTNQTSMYLCASSPGQGLGFSEKLFFGSGTQLSVL.